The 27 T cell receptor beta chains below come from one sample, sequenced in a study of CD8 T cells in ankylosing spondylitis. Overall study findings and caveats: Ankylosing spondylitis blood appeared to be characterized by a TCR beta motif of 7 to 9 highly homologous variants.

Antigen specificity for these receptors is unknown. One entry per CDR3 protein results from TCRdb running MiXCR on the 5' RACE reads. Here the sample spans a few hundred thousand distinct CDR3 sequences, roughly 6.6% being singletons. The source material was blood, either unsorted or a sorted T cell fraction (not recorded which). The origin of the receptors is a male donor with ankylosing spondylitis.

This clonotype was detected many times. CDR3 sequence reads: CASSPRTSGSLNNEQFF. The CDR3 DNA sequence: TGTGCCAGCAGCCCCCGGACTAGCGGGAGTCTCAACAATGAGCAGTTCTTC. The chain joins TRBV9 to TRBJ2-1; 13 bases are a match to TRBD2. V dropped 4 bases and J dropped 5; count of bases not matched to a gene: 9. The germline CDR1 and CDR2 sequences are SGDLS and YYNGEE. The CDR3 covers 17 residues. The whole variable domain, remainder taken from reference TRBV9 and TRBJ2-1, is DSGVTQTPKHLITATGQRVTLRCSPRSGDLSVYWYQQSLDQGLQFLIQYYNGEERAKGNILERFSAQQFPDLHSELNLSSLELGDSALYFCASSPRTSGSLNNEQFFGPGTRLTVL.

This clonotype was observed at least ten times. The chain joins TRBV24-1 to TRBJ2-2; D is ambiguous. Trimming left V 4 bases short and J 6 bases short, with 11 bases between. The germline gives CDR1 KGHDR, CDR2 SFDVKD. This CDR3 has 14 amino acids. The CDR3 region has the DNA TGTGCCACCAGTGACCTCGACCGGGCCGGGGAGCTGTTTTTT. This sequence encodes CATSDLDRAGELFF.

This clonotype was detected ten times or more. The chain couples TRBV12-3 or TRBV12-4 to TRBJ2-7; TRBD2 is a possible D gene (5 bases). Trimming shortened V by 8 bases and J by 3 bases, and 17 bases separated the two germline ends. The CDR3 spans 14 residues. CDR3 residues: CASSPSGSSYEQYF. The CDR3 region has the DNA TGTGCCAGCTCGCCCTCGGGAAGCAGCTACGAGCAGTACTTC.

The CDR3 region is CASSLAEYSGSNTDTQYF. The CDR3 region has the DNA TGTGCCAGCAGCTTAGCGGAATACAGCGGGAGTAACACAGATACGCAGTATTTT. The chain has TRBV11-1 and TRBJ2-3, with TRBD2 identical over 8 bases. The CDR3 contains 18 residues. Germline assignment: CDR1 SGHAT and CDR2 FQDESV (reference sequence). J lost 2 bases, V lost 0 bases, and 10 bases had no gene match. The full variable domain, in which reference TRBV11-1 and TRBJ2-3 provide the parts outside the CDR3, is EAEVAQSPRYKITEKSQAVAFWCDPISGHATLYWYRQILGQGPELLVQFQDESVVDDSQLPKDRFSAERLKGVDSTLKIQPAELGDSAMYLCASSLAEYSGSNTDTQYFGPGTRLTVL.

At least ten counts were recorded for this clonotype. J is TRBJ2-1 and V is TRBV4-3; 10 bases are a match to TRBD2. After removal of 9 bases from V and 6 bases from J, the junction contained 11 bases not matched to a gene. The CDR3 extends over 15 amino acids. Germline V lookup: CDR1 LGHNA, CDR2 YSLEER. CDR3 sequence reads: CASSPVLAGTNEQFF. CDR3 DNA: TGCGCCAGTTCCCCTGTACTAGCGGGGACCAATGAGCAGTTCTTC.

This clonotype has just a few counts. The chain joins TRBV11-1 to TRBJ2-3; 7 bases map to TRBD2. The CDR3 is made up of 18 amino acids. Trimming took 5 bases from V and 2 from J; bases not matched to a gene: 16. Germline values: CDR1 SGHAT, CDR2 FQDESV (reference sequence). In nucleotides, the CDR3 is TGTGCCAGCAGCCACCCTGCGGAACGGGGGGAAGACACAGATACGCAGTATTTT. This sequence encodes CASSHPAERGEDTDTQYF.

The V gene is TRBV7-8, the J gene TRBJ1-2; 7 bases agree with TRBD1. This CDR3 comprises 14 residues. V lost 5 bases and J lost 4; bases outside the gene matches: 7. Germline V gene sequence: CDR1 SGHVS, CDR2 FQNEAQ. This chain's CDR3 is CASSTDRTFYGYTF. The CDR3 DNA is TGTGCCAGCAGCACGGACAGGACCTTCTATGGCTACACCTTC. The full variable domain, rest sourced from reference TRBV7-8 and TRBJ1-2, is GAGVSQSPRYKVAKRGQDVALRCDPISGHVSLFWYQQALGQGPEFLTYFQNEAQLDKSGLPSDRFFAERPEGSVSTLKIQRTQQEDSAVYLCASSTDRTFYGYTFGSGTRLTVV.

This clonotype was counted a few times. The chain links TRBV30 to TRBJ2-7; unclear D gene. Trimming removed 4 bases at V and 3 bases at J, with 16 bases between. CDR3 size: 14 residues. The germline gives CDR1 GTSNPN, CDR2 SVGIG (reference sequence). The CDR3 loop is CAWKASTLFYEQYF. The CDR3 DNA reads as TGTGCCTGGAAAGCTAGTACCCTTTTCTACGAGCAGTACTTC.

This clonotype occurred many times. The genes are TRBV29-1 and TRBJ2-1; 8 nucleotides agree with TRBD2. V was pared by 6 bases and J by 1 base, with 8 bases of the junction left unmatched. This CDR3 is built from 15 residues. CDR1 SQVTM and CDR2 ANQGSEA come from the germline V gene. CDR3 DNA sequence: TGCAGCGTGCATACGGGGGGGCAATCCTACAATGAGCAGTTCTTC. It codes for CSVHTGGQSYNEQFF.

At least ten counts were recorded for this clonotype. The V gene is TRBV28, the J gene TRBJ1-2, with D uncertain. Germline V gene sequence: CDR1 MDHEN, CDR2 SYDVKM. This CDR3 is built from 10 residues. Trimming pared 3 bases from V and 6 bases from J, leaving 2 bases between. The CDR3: CASSFNGYTF. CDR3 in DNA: TGTGCCAGCAGTTTCAATGGCTACACCTTC.

The CDR3 nucleotides are TGCAGCGTTGAGGACAGGGCTGCCCCTGACTACGAGCAGTACTTC. Protein sequence: CSVEDRAAPDYEQYF. The chain employs TRBV29-1 and TRBJ2-7, with 8 bases matching TRBD1. This CDR3 has 15 amino acids. CDR1 and CDR2 (germline): SQVTM, ANQGSEA. Unmatched junction bases numbered 10, after V lost 3 bases and J lost 3 bases.

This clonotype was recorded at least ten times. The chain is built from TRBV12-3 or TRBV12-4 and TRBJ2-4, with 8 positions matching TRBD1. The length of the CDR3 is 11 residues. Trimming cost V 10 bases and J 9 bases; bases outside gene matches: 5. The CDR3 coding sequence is TGTGCCATAGCGACAGGGGTCATTCAGTACTTC. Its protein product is CAIATGVIQYF.

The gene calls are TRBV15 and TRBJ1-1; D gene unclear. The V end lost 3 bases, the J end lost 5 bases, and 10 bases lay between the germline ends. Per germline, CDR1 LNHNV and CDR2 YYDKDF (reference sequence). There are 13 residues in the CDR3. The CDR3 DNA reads TGTGCCACCAGCAGTCCTGGAGGTACTGAAGCTTTCTTT. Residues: CATSSPGGTEAFF.

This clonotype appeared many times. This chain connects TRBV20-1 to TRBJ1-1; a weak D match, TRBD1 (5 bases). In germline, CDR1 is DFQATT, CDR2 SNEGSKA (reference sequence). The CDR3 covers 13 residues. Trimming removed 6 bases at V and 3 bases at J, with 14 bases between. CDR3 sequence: CSAGTGRDTEAFF. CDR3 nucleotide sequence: TGCAGTGCCGGGACCGGCCGTGACACTGAAGCTTTCTTT.

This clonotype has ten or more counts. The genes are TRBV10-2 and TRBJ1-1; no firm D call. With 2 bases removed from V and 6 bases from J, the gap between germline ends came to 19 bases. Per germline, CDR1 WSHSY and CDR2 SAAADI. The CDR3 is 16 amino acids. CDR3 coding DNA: TGCGCCAGCAGTGAGGGGCGATCGGGGTTTAGGGCTGAAGCTTTCTTT. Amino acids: CASSEGRSGFRAEAFF.

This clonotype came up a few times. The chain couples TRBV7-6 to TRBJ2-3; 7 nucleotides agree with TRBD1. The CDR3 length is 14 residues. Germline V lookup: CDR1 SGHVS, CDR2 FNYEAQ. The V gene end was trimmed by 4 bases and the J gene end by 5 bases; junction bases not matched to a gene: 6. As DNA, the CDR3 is TGTGCCAGCAGCTCCCGACAGGGAAAAGATACGCAGTATTTT. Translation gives CASSSRQGKDTQYF.

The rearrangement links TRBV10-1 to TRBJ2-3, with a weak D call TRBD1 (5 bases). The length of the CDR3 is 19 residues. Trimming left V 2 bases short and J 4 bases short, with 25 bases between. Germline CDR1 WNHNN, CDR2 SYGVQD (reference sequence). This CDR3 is CASSEKYRRGQWRPDTQYF. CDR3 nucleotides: TGCGCCAGCAGTGAGAAGTATAGGAGAGGACAATGGCGGCCAGATACGCAGTATTTT.

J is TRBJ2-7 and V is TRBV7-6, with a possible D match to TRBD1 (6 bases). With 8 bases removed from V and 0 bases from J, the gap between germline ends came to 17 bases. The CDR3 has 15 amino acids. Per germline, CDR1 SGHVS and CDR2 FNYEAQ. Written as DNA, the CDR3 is TGTGCCAGCTCCCCTTCAGGGGCCCGCTCCTACGAGCAGTACTTC. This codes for CASSPSGARSYEQYF.

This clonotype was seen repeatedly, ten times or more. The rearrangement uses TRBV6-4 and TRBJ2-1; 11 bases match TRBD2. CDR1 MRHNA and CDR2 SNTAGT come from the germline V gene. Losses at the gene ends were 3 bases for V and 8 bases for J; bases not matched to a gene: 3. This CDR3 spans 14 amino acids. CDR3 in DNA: TGTGCCAGCAGTGATGGTAGCGGGGGGGATGAGCAGTTCTTC. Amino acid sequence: CASSDGSGGDEQFF.

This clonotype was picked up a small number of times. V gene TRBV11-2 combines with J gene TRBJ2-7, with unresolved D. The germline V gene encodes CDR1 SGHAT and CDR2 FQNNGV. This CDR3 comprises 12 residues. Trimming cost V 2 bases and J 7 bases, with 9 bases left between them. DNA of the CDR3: TGTGCCAGCAGCTTAATACTACGTGAGCAGTACTTC. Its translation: CASSLILREQYF.

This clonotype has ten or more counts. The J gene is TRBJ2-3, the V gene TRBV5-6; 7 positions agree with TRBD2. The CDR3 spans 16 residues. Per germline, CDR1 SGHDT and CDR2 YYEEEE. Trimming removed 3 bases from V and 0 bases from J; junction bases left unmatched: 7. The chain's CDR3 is CASSSIRGSSTDTQYF. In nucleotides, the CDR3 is TGTGCCAGCAGCTCTATCCGCGGGAGCAGCACAGATACGCAGTATTTT.

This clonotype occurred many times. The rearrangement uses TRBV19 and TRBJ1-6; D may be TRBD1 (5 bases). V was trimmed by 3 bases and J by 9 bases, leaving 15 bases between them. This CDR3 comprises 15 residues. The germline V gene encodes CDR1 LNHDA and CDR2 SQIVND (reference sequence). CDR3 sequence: CASSMLQDGSSPLHF. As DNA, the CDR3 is TGTGCCAGTAGTATGTTACAGGATGGGAGTTCACCCCTCCACTTT. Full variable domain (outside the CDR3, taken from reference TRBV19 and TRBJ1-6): DGGITQSPKYLFRKEGQNVTLSCEQNLNHDAMYWYRQDPGQGLRLIYYSQIVNDFQKGDIAEGYSVSREKKESFPLTVTSAQKNPTAFYLCASSMLQDGSSPLHFGNGTRLTVT.

The DNA of the CDR3 is TGCGCCAGCAGCTCCTCGGGGGCCCGCGCTTCGAACGAGCAGTACTTC. Its protein product is CASSSSGARASNEQYF. This chain uses TRBV5-1 with TRBJ2-7; D is perhaps TRBD1 or TRBD2 (6 bases each). CDR3 length: 16 amino acids. Germline CDR1 is SGHRS and CDR2 is YFSETQ. The V gene lost 3 bases and the J gene lost 5 bases, with 21 bases spanning the gap.

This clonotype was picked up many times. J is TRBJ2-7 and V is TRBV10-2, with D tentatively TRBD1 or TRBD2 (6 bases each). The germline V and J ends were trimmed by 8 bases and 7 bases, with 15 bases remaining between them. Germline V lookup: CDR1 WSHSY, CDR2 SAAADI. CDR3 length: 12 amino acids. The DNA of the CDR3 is TGCGCCAGCCAGATGGGGGCGGGGGAGCAGTACTTC. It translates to CASQMGAGEQYF.

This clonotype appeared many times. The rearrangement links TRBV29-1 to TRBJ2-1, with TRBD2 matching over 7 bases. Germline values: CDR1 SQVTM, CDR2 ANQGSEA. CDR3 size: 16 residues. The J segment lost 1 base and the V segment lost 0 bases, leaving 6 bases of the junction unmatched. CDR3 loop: CSVEDRDYLSYNEQFF. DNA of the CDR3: TGCAGCGTTGAAGACCGGGACTATCTTTCCTACAATGAGCAGTTCTTC.

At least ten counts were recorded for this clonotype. The CDR3: CASSARAWTEAFF. The CDR3 nucleotides read TGTGCCAGCAGTGCCCGGGCTTGGACTGAAGCTTTCTTT. This chain connects TRBV27 to TRBJ1-1, with D unresolved. Looked up from germline, CDR1 is MNHEY and CDR2 is SMNVEV (reference sequence). Trimming pared 5 bases from V and 5 bases from J, leaving 12 bases between. The CDR3 totals 13 residues.

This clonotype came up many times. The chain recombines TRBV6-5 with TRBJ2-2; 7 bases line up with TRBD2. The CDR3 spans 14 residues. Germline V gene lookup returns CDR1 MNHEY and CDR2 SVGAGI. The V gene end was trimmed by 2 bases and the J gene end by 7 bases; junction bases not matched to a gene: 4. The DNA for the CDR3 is TGTGCCAGCAGTTACAGTCTAGCGGTCGGGGAGCTGTTTTTT. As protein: CASSYSLAVGELFF.